This T cell receptor (beta chain) originates from a study of blood T cell repertoires in COVID-19. The CDR3 runs 16 residues. Per germline, CDR1 SEHNR and CDR2 FQNEAQ (reference sequence). V was clipped by 4 bases and J by 0 bases; unmatched bases: 4. Assay used: immunoSEQ multiplex PCR; TCRdb lists only in-frame clones, some missing. Altogether approximately 190,000 clones are present, approximately 91% being singletons, with the ten largest covering 6.2%. The sequencing sample was made of peripheral blood. The source of this sequence is a woman aged 40 to 49 who had recovered from COVID-19. The genes are TRBV7-9 and TRBJ2-2, with 8 positions matching TRBD2. As DNA, the CDR3 is TGTGCCAGCAGCTCGACTAGCGCATCGAACACCGGGGAGCTGTTTTTT. It codes for CASSSTSASNTGELFF.